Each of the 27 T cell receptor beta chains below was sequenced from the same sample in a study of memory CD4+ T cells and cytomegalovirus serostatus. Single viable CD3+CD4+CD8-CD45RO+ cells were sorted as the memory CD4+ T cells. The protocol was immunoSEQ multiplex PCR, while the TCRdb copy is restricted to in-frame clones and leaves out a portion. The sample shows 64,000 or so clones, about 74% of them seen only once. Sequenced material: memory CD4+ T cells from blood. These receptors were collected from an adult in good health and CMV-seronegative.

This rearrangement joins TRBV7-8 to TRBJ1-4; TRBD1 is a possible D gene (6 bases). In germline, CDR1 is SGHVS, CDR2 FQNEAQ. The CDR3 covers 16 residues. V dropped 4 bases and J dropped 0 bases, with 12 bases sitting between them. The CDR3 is CASSSTGIPTNEKLFF. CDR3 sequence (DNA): TGTGCCAGCAGCTCTACAGGGATACCAACTAATGAAAAACTGTTTTTT.

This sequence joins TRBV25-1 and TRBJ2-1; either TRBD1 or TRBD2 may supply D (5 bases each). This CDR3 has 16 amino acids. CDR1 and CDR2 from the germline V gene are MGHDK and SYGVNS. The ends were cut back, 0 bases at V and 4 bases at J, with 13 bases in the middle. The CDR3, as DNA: TGTGCCAGCAGTGAATACCCCAGGGACGGATACAATGAGCAGTTCTTC. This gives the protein CASSEYPRDGYNEQFF. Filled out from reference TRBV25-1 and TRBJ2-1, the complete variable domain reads EADIYQTPRYLVIGTGKKITLECSQTMGHDKMYWYQQDPGMELHLIHYSYGVNSTEKGDLSSESTVSRIRTEHFPLTLESARPSHTSQYLCASSEYPRDGYNEQFFGPGTRLTVL.

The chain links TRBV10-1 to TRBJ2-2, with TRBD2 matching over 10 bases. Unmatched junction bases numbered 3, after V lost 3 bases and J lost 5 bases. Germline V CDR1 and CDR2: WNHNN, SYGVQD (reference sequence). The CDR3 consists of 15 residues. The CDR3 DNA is TGCGCCAGCAGTGATCCTAGCGGGAGAACCGGGGAGCTGTTTTTT. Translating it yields CASSDPSGRTGELFF.

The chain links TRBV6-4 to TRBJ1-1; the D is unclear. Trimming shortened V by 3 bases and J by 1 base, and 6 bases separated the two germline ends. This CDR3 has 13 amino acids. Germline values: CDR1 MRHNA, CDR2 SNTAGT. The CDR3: CASSEDENTEAFF. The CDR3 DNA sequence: TGTGCCAGCAGTGAGGACGAGAACACTGAAGCTTTCTTT.

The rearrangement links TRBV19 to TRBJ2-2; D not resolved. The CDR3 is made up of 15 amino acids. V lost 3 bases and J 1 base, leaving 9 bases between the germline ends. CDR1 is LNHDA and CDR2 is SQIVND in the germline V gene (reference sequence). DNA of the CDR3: TGTGCCAGTAGTATCACTAACCGGAACACCGGGGAGCTGTTTTTT. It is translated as CASSITNRNTGELFF.

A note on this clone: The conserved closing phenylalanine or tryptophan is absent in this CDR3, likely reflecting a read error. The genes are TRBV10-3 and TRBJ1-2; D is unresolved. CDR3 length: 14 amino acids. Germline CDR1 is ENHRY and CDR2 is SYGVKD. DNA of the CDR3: TGTGCTATCAGTGACTTAGGGTCAGACTATGGCTACACCTTA. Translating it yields CAISDLGSDYGYTL.

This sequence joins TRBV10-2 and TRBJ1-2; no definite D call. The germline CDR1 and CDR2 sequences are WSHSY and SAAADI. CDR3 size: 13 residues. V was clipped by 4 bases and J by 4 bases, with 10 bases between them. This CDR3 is CASSVGSIYGYTF. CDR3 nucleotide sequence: TGCGCCAGCAGTGTGGGTTCCATCTATGGCTACACCTTC.

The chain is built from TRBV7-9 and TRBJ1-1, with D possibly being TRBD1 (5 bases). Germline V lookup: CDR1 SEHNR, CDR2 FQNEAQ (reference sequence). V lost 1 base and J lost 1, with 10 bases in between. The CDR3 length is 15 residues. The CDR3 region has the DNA TGTGCCAGCAGCTTAGTTGAGACAGCGAACACTGAAGCTTTCTTT. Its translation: CASSLVETANTEAFF.

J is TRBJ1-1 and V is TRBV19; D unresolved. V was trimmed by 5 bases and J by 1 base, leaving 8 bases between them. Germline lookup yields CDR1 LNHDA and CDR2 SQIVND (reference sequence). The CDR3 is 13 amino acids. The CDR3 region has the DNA TGTGCCAGTAGTCTCGGGGAGAACACTGAAGCTTTCTTT. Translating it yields CASSLGENTEAFF.

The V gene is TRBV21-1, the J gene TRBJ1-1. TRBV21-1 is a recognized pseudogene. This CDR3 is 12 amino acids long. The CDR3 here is CASSIKNTEAFF. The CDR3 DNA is TGTGCCAGCAGCATAAAGAACACTGAAGCTTTCTTT.

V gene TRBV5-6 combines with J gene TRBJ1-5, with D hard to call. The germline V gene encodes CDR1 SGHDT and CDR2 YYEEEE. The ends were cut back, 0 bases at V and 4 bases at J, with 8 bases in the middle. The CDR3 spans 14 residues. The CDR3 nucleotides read TGTGCCAGCAGCTTGGAGGGTTGGAATCAGCCCCAGCATTTT. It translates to CASSLEGWNQPQHF.

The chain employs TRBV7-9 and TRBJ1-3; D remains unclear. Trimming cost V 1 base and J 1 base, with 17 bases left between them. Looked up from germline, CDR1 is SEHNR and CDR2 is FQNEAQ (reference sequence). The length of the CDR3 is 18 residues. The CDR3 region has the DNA TGTGCCAGCAGCTTAGTAGGGCGGCTTCTCGTTTCTGGAAACACCATATATTTT. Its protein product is CASSLVGRLLVSGNTIYF.

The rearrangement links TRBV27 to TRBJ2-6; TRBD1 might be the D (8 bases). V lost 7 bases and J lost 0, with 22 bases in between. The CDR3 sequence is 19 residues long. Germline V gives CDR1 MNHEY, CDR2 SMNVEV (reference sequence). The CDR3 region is CASTPRGGTGSSGANVLTF. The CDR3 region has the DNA TGTGCCAGCACCCCCCGGGGAGGGACAGGTTCCTCTGGGGCCAACGTCCTGACTTTC.

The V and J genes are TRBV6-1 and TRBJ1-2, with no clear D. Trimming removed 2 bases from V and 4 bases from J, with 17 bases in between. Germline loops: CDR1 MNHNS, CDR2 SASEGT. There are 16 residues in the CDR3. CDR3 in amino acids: CASSEMRSDLTYGYTF. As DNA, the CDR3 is TGTGCCAGCAGTGAAATGCGTAGCGACCTCACCTATGGCTACACCTTC.

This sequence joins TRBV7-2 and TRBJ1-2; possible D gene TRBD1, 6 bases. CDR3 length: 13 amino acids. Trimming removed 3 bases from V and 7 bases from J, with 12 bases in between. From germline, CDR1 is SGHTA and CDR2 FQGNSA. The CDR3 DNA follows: TGTGCCAGCAGCTTTGATCTAGGGGGTGGCTACACCTTC. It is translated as CASSFDLGGGYTF.

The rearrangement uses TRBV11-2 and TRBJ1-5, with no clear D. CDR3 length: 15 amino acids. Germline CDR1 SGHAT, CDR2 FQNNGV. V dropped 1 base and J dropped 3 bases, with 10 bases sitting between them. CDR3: CASSLGGQNNQPQHF. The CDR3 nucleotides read TGTGCCAGCAGCTTAGGAGGCCAGAACAATCAGCCCCAGCATTTT.

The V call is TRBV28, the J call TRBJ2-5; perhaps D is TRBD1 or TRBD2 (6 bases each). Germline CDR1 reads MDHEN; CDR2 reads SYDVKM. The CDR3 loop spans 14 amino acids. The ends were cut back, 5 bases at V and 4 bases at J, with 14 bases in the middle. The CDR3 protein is CASSGGGLGETQYF. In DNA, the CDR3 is TGTGCCAGCAGTGGAGGGGGTCTAGGAGAGACCCAGTACTTC. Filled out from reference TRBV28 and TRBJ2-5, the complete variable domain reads DVKVTQSSRYLVKRTGEKVFLECVQDMDHENMFWYRQDPGLGLRLIYFSYDVKMKEKGDIPEGYSVSREKKERFSLILESASTNQTSMYLCASSGGGLGETQYFGPGTRLLVL.

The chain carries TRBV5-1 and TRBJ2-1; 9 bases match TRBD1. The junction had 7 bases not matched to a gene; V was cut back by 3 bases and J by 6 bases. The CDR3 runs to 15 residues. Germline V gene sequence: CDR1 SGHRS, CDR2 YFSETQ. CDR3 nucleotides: TGCGCCAGCAGCTCACGGACAGGGGTGGGCAATGAGCAGTTCTTC. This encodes CASSSRTGVGNEQFF.

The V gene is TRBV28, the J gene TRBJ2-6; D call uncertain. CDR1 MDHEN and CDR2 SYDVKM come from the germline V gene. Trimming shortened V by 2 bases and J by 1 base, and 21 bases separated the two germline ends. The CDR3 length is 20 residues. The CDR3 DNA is TGTGCCAGCAGTTTACGATCTAGTTTCCTCATCCGTTCTGGGGCCAACGTCCTGACTTTC. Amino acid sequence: CASSLRSSFLIRSGANVLTF.

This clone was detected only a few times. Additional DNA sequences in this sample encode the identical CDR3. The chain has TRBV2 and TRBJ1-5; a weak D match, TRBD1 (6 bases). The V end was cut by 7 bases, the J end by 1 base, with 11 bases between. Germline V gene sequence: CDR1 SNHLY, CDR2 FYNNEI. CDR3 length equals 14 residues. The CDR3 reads CASKGGLSNQPQHF. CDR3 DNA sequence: TGTGCCAGCAAGGGGGGCCTCAGCAATCAGCCCCAGCATTTT.

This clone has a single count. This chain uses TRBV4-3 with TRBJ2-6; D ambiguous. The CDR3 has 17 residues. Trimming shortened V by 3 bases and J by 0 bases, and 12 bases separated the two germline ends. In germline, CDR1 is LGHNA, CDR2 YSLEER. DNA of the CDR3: TGCGCCAGCAGCCACTCCGGGTCTTCCTCTGGGGCCAACGTCCTGACTTTC. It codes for CASSHSGSSSGANVLTF.

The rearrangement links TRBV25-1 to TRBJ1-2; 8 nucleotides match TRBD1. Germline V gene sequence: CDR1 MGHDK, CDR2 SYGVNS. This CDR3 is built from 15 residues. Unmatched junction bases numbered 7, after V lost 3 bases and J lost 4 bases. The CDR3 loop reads CASSESRTGSYGYTF. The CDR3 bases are TGTGCCAGCAGTGAGAGCCGGACAGGGTCCTATGGCTACACCTTC.

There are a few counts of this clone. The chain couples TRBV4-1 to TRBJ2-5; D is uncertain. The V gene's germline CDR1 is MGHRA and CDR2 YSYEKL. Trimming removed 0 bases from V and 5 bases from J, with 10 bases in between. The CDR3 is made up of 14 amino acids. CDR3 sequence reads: CASSQDGRRETQYF. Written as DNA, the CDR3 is TGCGCCAGCAGCCAAGACGGGCGTAGGGAGACCCAGTACTTC.

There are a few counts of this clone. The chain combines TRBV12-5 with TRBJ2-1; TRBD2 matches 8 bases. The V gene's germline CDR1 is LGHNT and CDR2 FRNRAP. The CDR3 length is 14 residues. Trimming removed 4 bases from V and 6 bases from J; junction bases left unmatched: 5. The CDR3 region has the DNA TGTGCTAGTGGTTCAGGACTAGCCCGCAATGAGCAGTTCTTC. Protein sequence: CASGSGLARNEQFF.

The CDR3 here is CASSPAGSNYGYTF. DNA for the CDR3: TGTGCCAGCTCACCAGCTGGGAGCAACTATGGCTACACCTTC. J is TRBJ1-2 and V is TRBV18; no clear D. V lost 2 bases to trimming and J lost 2 bases, with 9 bases between them. Germline CDR1 KGHSH, CDR2 LQKENI. This CDR3 has 14 amino acids. Together with reference TRBV18 and TRBJ1-2, the CDR3 gives the full variable domain: NAGVMQNPRHLVRRRGQEARLRCSPMKGHSHVYWYRQLPEEGLKFMVYLQKENIIDESGMPKERFSAEFPKEGPSILRIQQVVRGDSAAYFCASSPAGSNYGYTFGSGTRLTVV.

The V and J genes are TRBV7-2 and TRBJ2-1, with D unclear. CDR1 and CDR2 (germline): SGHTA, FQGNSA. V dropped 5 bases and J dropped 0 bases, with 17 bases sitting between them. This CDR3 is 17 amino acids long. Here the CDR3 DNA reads TGTGCCAGCAGCCCTCGTCACGCCGCGAGCTCCTACAATGAGCAGTTCTTC. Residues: CASSPRHAASSYNEQFF.

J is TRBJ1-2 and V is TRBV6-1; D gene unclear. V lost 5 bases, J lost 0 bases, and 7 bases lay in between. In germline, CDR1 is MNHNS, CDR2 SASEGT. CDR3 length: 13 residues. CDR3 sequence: CASSPDPNYGYTF. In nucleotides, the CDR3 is TGTGCCAGCAGTCCCGATCCTAACTATGGCTACACCTTC.